What follows is one TCR beta chain and its context. The antigen remains unidentified. Trimming took 5 bases from V and 5 from J, leaving 10 bases between them. The CDR3 totals 12 residues. Per germline, CDR1 ENHRY and CDR2 SYGVKD. This sample is drawn from a study of blood T cells in healthy people across ages. Study results and limitations: Among T cells, TCR beta diversity per million cells dropped roughly linearly as age rose.

Primers used in a second PCR of roughly 6 to 12 cycles were a sample-barcoded 5' primer and a J-beta primer mix. TCRdb re-analysed the 5' RACE reads in MiXCR, keeping a single row per CDR3 protein. The sample comprises under 800,000 distinct CDR3 sequences, around 46% of which are singletons, and approximately 22% rests with the top ten. Sequenced material: blood. This TCR was sampled from a woman aged 55-75 years in good health. The J gene is TRBJ2-7, the V gene TRBV10-3; TRBD1 is a possible D gene (6 bases). CDR3 nucleotide sequence: TGTGCCATCAGTAACAGGGATCACGAGCAGTACTTC. This translates into CAISNRDHEQYF.